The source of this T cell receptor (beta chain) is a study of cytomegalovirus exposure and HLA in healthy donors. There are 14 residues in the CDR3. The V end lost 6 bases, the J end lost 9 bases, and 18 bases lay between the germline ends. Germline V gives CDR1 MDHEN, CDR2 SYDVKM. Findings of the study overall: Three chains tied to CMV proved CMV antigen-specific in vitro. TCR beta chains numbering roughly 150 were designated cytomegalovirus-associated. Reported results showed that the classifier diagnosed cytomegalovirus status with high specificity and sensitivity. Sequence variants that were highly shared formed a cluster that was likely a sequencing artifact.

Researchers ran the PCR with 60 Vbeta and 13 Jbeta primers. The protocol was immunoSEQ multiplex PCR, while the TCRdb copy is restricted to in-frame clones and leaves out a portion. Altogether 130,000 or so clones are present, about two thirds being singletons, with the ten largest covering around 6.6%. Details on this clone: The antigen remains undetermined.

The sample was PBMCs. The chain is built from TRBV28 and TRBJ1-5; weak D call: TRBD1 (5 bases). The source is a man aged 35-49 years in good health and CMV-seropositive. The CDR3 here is CASSSGGGRGPQHF. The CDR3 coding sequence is TGTGCCAGCAGCTCCGGGGGGGGGAGGGGGCCCCAGCATTTT.